The entry below describes one T cell receptor beta chain. Its antigen remains unidentified. The sample originates from a study of a mutant IDH1 vaccine in newly diagnosed glioma. Across the whole study: Therapy received beforehand was radiotherapy, temozolomide, or both, with most patients given both. Week 35 was assigned to visit V12, and week 47 was assigned to visit V13. Whole-study results and caveats: Of all patients, around 94% showed vaccine-induced immune responses. Variations in leading peripheral T cell clonotypes appeared to have no connection with pseudoprogression.

TCRdb's copy holds only in-frame clones and misses some; the assay was immunoSEQ multiplex PCR. In the table there are 40,000 to 50,000 clones, 75% to 90% of which are singletons. Noted time point: week 35, safety follow-up. The content of each vaccine dose was 300 ug of mutant IDH1 20-mer peptide, and topical imiquimod accompanied it. This receptor was taken from a middle-aged man with glioma. Sequenced here: PBMCs, sampled from a glioma patient whose treatment included an IDH1 peptide vaccine.

The CDR3 region has the DNA TGTGCCAGCAGCTCCGGGGTGGAGGGCGACAGGAATGGCTACACCTTC. As protein: CASSSGVEGDRNGYTF. The genes are TRBV11-3 and TRBJ1-2; weak D call: TRBD1 (6 bases). Per the germline V gene, CDR1 is SGHNT and CDR2 is YENEEA. The CDR3 consists of 16 residues. V gave up 4 bases and J gave up 6 bases, with 21 bases separating them.